This is a list of T cell receptor beta chains from one sample in a study of neurological immune-mediated disorders. TCRdb ran MiXCR on the 5' RACE reads and lists one entry per CDR3 protein. The table records tens of thousands of distinct CDR3 sequences, 4% to 6% of them present only once. Input material: PBMCs. These receptors all come from a man between 18 and 35 years old with multiple sclerosis. CDR3s include the opening cysteine and the closing phenylalanine or tryptophan. The D gene is left open where the match is weak. Only part of the rows carry a size: once, few, many, or a class if the clone is expanded.

size	J	V	D	CDR3	DNA
many	TRBJ2-2	TRBV5-1	TRBD2	CASSLLAGRNTGELFF	TGCGCCAGCAGCTTACTAGCGGGGCGGAACACCGGGGAGCTGTTTTTT
many	TRBJ1-5	TRBV7-2	TRBD1	CASSPGTGYNQPQHF	TGTGCCAGCAGCCCAGGGACAGGGTACAATCAGCCCCAGCATTTT
many	TRBJ2-7	TRBV20-1	NA	CSAGGQFLYEQYF	TGCAGTGCTGGAGGACAGTTCCTATACGAGCAGTACTTC
many	TRBJ2-5	TRBV7-2	NA	CASSFQGGIETQYF	TGTGCCAGCAGCTTTCAGGGGGGGATAGAGACCCAGTACTTC
many	TRBJ2-3	TRBV7-2	TRBD2	CASRGRGSTDTQYF	TGTGCCAGCAGGGGGAGGGGTAGCACAGATACGCAGTATTTT
many	TRBJ2-1	TRBV6-1	NA	CASAPVPDSYNEQFF	TGTGCCAGCGCCCCGGTACCCGACTCCTACAATGAGCAGTTCTTC
many	TRBJ2-7	TRBV7-9	NA	CASSPVGAFGDEQYF	TGTGCCAGCAGCCCCGTCGGGGCTTTTGGGGACGAGCAGTACTTC
medium-sized	TRBJ2-3	TRBV20-1	NA	CSARRQQRYTDTQYF	TGCAGTGCCCGTAGGCAGCAACGGTACACAGATACGCAGTATTTT
many	TRBJ2-2	TRBV20-1	TRBD1	CSALRQGITGELFF	TGCAGTGCTTTGCGACAGGGGATCACCGGGGAGCTGTTTTTT
many	TRBJ2-7	TRBV20-1	TRBD2	CSASSGTSGMFTYEQYF	TGCAGTGCTAGCTCCGGGACTAGCGGGATGTTCACCTACGAGCAGTACTTC
many	TRBJ1-2	TRBV5-1	NA	CASSLGVTDYGYTF	TGCGCCAGCAGCTTGGGGGTGACAGACTATGGCTACACCTTC
many	TRBJ2-7	TRBV20-1	TRBD2	CSARDWSGSYEQYF	TGCAGTGCTAGAGATTGGAGCGGGAGCTACGAGCAGTACTTC
once	TRBJ1-4	TRBV12-3/TRBV12-4	NA	CASSWGEKLFF	TGTGCCAGCAGTTGGGGTGAAAAACTGTTTTTT
few	TRBJ2-1	TRBV9	NA	CASSVGGEGNEQFF	TGTGCCAGCAGCGTAGGGGGAGAGGGAAATGAGCAGTTCTTC
many	TRBJ2-2	TRBV15	NA	CASQGLDTGELFF	TGTGCCTCCCAGGGCCTGGACACCGGGGAGCTGTTTTTT
many	TRBJ2-1	TRBV2	TRBD2	CASSAGLAGGLLGEQFF	TGTGCCAGCAGTGCAGGACTAGCGGGAGGCCTCCTCGGTGAGCAGTTCTTC
many	TRBJ2-7	TRBV2	TRBD1	CASLTGTASYEQYF	TGTGCCAGCCTGACTGGGACAGCCTCCTACGAGCAGTACTTC
many	TRBJ2-2	TRBV7-6	TRBD2	CASSLAAERGAYTGELFF	TGTGCCAGCAGCTTAGCGGCGGAGCGGGGGGCCTACACCGGGGAGCTGTTTTTT
many	TRBJ1-3	TRBV10-3	NA	CAISESPGRVGNTIYF	TGTGCCATCAGTGAGTCCCCGGGCAGAGTTGGAAACACCATATATTTT
many	TRBJ2-7	TRBV5-6	TRBD1	CASSDGTGFYEQYF	TGTGCCAGCAGCGACGGGACAGGGTTTTACGAGCAGTACTTC
many	TRBJ1-3	TRBV20-1	NA	CSARGQADSGNTIYF	TGCAGTGCTAGAGGACAGGCCGACTCTGGAAACACCATATATTTT
many	TRBJ1-5	TRBV28	TRBD1	CASSSFRGSGNQPQNF	TGTGCCAGCAGCTCCTTCAGGGGGTCGGGCAATCAGCCCCAGAATTTT
many	TRBJ2-7	TRBV7-6	TRBD1	CASSLRGDRGTYEQYF	TGTGCCAGCAGCTTGAGGGGGGACAGGGGGACCTACGAGCAGTACTTC
many	TRBJ2-3	TRBV20-1	NA	CSARRLTTDTQYF	TGCAGTGCTAGAAGACTGACCACAGATACGCAGTATTTT
few	TRBJ1-1	TRBV19	NA	CASSGHLSGSSEAFF	TGTGCCAGTAGTGGCCACCTGAGTGGGAGCTCTGAAGCTTTCTTT
many	TRBJ2-7	TRBV20-1	NA	CSASWTSDGDEQYF	TGCAGTGCTAGTTGGACAAGCGACGGCGACGAGCAGTACTTC
many	TRBJ2-7	TRBV28	TRBD1	CASNRRGLYEQYF	TGTGCCAGCAATCGCAGGGGGCTGTACGAGCAGTACTTC
many	TRBJ1-2	TRBV20-1	TRBD1	CSASTPQGVRYGYTF	TGCAGTGCGAGCACCCCTCAGGGGGTTAGGTATGGCTACACCTTC
many	TRBJ2-1	TRBV9	NA	CASSEPLVGSRSYNEQFF	TGTGCCAGCAGCGAACCCCTCGTGGGCAGTCGCTCCTACAATGAGCAGTTCTTC
NA	TRBJ1-5	TRBV12-5	NA	CASGLVLGARPEDNQPQNF	TGTGCTAGTGGTTTGGTACTGGGGGCACGCCCGGAGGACAATCAGCCCCAGAATTTT
NA	TRBJ2-1	TRBV7-2	NA	CASSTNPGPQQFF	TGTGCCAGCAGCACAAATCCGGGACCACAGCAGTTCTTC
many	TRBJ2-7	TRBV5-1	NA	CASSLAGRGYEQYF	TGCGCCAGCAGCTTGGCCGGCAGAGGCTACGAGCAGTACTTC
many	TRBJ1-1	TRBV5-1	NA	CASSWEGNTEAFF	TGCGCCAGCAGCTGGGAGGGGAACACTGAAGCTTTCTTT
many	TRBJ1-5	TRBV5-1	NA	CASSSGGSNQPQNF	TGCGCCAGCAGCTCCGGGGGGAGCAATCAGCCCCAGAATTTT